This record concerns one TCR beta chain sequence. This record comes from a study of blood T cell repertoires in COVID-19. Study-level background: T cells, B-cell-depleted T cells, or PBMCs supplied cDNA or gDNA.

The protocol was immunoSEQ multiplex PCR, while the TCRdb copy is restricted to in-frame clones and leaves out a portion. The repertoire has 200,000 to 250,000 clones, 80% to 90% of them found once; the top ten carry roughly 4.5%. The CDR3 runs to 14 residues. The germline V gene has CDR1 SGHNT and CDR2 YYREEE (reference sequence). The V end was cut by 7 bases, the J end by 8 bases, with 21 bases between. This clonotype originated in a man aged 50-60 years with acute or convalescent COVID-19. This rearrangement joins TRBV5-4 to TRBJ1-2, with D possibly matching TRBD1 (5 bases). The sample taken for sequencing was peripheral blood. As DNA, the CDR3 is TGTGCCAGCTCCCCCCCCCAGGAGCGGGGGGGCTACACCTTC. Encoded protein: CASSPPQERGGYTF.